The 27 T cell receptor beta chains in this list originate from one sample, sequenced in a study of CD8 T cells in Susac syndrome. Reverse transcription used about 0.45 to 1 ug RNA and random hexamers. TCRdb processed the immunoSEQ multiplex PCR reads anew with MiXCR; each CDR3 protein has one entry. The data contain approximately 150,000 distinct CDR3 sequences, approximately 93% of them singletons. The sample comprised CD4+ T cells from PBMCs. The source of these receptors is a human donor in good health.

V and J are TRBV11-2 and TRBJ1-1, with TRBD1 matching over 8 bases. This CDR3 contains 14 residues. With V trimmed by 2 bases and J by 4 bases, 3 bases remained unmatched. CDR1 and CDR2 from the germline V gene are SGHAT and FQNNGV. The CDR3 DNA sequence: TGTGCCAGCAGCTTACGGACAGGGCGCACTGAAGCTTTCTTT. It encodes CASSLRTGRTEAFF.

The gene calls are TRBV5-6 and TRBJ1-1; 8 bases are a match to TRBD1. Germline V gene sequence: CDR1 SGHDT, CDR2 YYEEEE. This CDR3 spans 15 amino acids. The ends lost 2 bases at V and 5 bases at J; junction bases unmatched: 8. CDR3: CASSFSGQGVTEAFF. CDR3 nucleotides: TGTGCCAGCAGCTTTTCTGGACAGGGTGTTACTGAAGCTTTCTTT.

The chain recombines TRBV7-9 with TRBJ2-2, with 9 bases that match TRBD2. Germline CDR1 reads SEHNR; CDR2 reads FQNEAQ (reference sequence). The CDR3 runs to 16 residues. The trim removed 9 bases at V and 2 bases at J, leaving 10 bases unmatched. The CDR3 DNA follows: TGTGCCAGGTCCCCATTAGCGGGAGTTAACACCGGGGAGCTGTTTTTT. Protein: CARSPLAGVNTGELFF.

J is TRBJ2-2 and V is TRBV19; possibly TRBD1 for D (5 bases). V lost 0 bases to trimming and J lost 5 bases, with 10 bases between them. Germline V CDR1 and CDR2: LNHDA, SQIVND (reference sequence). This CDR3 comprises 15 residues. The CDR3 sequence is CASSIDQQGTGELFF. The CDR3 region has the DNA TGTGCCAGTAGTATAGATCAGCAGGGAACCGGGGAGCTGTTTTTT. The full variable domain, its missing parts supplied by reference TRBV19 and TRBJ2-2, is DGGITQSPKYLFRKEGQNVTLSCEQNLNHDAMYWYRQDPGQGLRLIYYSQIVNDFQKGDIAEGYSVSREKKESFPLTVTSAQKNPTAFYLCASSIDQQGTGELFFGEGSRLTVL.

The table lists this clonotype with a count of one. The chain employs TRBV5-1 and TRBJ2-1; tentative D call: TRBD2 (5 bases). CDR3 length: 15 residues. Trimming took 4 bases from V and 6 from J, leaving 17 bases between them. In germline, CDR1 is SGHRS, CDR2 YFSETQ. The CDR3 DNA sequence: TGCGCCAGCAGCGCTCTAGCCGCCATCTCCAATGAGCAGTTCTTC. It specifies CASSALAAISNEQFF. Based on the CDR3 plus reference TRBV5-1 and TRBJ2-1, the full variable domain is KAGVTQTPRYLIKTRGQQVTLSCSPISGHRSVSWYQQTPGQGLQFLFEYFSETQRNKGNFPGRFSGRQFSNSRSEMNVSTLELGDSALYLCASSALAAISNEQFFGPGTRLTVL.

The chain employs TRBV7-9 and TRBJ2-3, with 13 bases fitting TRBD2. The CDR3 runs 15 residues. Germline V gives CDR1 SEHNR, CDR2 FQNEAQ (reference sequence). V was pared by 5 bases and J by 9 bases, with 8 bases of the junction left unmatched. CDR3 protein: CASSGTGTSGITQYF. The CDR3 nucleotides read TGTGCCAGCAGCGGAACCGGGACTAGCGGGATAACGCAGTATTTT. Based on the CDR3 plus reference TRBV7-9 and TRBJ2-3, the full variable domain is DTGVSQNPRHKITKRGQNVTFRCDPISEHNRLYWYRQTLGQGPEFLTYFQNEAQLEKSRLLSDRFSAERPKGSFSTLEIQRTEQGDSAMYLCASSGTGTSGITQYFGPGTRLTVL.

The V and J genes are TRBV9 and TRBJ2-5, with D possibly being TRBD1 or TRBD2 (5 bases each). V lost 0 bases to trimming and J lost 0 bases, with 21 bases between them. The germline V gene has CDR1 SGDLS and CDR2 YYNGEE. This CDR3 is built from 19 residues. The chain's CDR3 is CASSVGPSWGGSHQETQYF. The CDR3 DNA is TGTGCCAGCAGCGTAGGCCCCTCTTGGGGCGGGTCACACCAAGAGACCCAGTACTTC. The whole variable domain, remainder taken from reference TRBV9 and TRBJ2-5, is DSGVTQTPKHLITATGQRVTLRCSPRSGDLSVYWYQQSLDQGLQFLIQYYNGEERAKGNILERFSAQQFPDLHSELNLSSLELGDSALYFCASSVGPSWGGSHQETQYFGPGTRLLVL.

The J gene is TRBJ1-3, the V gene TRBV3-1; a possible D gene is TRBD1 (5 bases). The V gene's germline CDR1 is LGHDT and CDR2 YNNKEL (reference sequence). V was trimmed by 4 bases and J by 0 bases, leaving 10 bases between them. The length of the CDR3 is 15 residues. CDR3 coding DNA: TGTGCCAGCAGCCTGGACACCCTCTCTGGAAACACCATATATTTT. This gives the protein CASSLDTLSGNTIYF.

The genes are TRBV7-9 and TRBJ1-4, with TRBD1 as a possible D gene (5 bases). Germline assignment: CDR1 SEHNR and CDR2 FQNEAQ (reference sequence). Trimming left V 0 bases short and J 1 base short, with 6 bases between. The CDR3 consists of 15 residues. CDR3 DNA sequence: TGTGCCAGCAGCTTAGCCCAGGGAACTAATGAAAAACTGTTTTTT. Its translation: CASSLAQGTNEKLFF.

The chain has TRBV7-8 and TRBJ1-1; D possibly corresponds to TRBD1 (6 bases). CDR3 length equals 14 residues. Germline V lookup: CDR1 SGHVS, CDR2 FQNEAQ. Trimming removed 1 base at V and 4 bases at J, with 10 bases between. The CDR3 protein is CASSLVGAGTEAFF. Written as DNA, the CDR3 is TGTGCCAGCAGCTTAGTGGGGGCAGGCACTGAAGCTTTCTTT.

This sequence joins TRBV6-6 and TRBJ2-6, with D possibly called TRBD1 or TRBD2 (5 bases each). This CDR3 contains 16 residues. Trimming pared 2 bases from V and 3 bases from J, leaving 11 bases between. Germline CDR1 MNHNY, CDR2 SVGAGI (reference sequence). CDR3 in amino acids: CASSYPGALGANVLTF. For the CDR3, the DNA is TGTGCCAGCAGTTACCCCGGGGCGCTTGGGGCCAACGTCCTGACTTTC.

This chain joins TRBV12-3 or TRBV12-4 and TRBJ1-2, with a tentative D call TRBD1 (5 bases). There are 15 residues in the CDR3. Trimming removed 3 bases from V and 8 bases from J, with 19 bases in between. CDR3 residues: CASSLGSGTPDGYTF. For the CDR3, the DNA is TGTGCCAGCAGTTTGGGATCAGGGACCCCCGACGGCTACACCTTC.

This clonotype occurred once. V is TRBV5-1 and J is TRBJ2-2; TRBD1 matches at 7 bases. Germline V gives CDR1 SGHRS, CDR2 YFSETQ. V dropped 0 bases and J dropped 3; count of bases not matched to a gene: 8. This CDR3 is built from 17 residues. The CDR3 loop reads CASSLAEQGFDTGELFF. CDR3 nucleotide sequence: TGCGCCAGCAGCTTGGCGGAACAGGGGTTTGACACCGGGGAGCTGTTTTTT. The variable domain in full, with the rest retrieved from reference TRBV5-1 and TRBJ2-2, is KAGVTQTPRYLIKTRGQQVTLSCSPISGHRSVSWYQQTPGQGLQFLFEYFSETQRNKGNFPGRFSGRQFSNSRSEMNVSTLELGDSALYLCASSLAEQGFDTGELFFGEGSRLTVL.

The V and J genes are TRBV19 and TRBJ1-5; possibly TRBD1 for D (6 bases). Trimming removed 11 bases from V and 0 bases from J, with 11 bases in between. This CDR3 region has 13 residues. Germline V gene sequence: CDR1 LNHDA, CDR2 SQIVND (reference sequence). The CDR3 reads CASVGGSNQPQHF. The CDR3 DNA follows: TGTGCCTCCGTAGGGGGTAGCAATCAGCCCCAGCATTTT. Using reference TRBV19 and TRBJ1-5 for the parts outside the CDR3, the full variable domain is DGGITQSPKYLFRKEGQNVTLSCEQNLNHDAMYWYRQDPGQGLRLIYYSQIVNDFQKGDIAEGYSVSREKKESFPLTVTSAQKNPTAFYLCASVGGSNQPQHFGDGTRLSIL.

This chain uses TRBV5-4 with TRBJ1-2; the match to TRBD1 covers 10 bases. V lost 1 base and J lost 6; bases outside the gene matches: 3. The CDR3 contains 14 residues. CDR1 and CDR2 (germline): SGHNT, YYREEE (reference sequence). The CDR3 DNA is TGTGCCAGCAGCTTGTGGACAGGGGGAAATGGCTACACCTTC. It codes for CASSLWTGGNGYTF. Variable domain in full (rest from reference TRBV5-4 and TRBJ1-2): ETGVTQSPTHLIKTRGQQVTLRCSSQSGHNTVSWYQQALGQGPQFIFQYYREEENGRGNFPPRFSGLQFPNYSSELNVNALELDDSALYLCASSLWTGGNGYTFGSGTRLTVV.

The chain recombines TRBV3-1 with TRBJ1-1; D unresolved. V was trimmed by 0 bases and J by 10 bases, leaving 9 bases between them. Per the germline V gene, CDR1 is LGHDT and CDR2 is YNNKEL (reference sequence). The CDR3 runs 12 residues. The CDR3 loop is CASSQEGRLAFF. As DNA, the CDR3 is TGTGCCAGCAGCCAAGAGGGAAGGTTAGCTTTCTTT.

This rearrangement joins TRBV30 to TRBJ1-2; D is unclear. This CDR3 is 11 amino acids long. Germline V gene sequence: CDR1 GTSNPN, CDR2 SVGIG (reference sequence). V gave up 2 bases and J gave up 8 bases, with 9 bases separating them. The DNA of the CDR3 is TGTGCCTGGAGTATCAGCGGGGGCTACACCTTC. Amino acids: CAWSISGGYTF.

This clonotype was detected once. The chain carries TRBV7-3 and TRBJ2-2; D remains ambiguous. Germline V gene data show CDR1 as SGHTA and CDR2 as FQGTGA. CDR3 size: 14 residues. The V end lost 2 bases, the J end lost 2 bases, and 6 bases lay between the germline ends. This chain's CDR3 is CASSLGVNTGELFF. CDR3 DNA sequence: TGTGCCAGCAGCTTAGGTGTTAACACCGGGGAGCTGTTTTTT.

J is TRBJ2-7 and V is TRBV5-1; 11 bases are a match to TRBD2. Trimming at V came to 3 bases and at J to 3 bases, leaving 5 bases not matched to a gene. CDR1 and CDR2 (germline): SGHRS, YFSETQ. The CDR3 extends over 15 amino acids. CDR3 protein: CASSSGTSGFYEQYF. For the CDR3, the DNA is TGCGCCAGCAGCTCAGGGACTAGCGGATTCTACGAGCAGTACTTC.

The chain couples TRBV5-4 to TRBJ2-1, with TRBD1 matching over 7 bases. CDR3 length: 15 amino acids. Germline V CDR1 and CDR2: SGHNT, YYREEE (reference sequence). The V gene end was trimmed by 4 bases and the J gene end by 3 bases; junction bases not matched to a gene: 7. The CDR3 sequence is CASSIRQGIYNEQFF. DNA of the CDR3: TGTGCCAGCAGCATCAGACAGGGAATCTACAATGAGCAGTTCTTC.

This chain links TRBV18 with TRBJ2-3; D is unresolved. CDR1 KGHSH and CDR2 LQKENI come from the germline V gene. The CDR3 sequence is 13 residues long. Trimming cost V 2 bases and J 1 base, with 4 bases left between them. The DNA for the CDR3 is TGTGCCAGCTCACCAGACGGCACAGATACGCAGTATTTT. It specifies CASSPDGTDTQYF.

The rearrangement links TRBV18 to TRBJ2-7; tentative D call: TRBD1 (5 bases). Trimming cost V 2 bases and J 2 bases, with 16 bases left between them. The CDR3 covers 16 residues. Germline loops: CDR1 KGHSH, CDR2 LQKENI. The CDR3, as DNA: TGTGCCAGCTCACCAAGGAGTGGACAACTTGCCTACGAGCAGTACTTC. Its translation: CASSPRSGQLAYEQYF.

CDR3 bases: TGTGCCAGCAGCGTAAGGATGGCAGGGGATGGCTACACCTTC. Protein product: CASSVRMAGDGYTF. This chain joins TRBV2 and TRBJ1-2; D is perhaps TRBD1 (6 bases). Trimming cost V 6 bases and J 6 bases, with 17 bases left between them. The CDR3 sequence is 14 residues long. The V gene's germline CDR1 is SNHLY and CDR2 FYNNEI.

The CDR3 reads CASSGLQRNTEAFF. CDR3 DNA sequence: TGTGCCAGCAGCGGGTTACAGAGAAACACTGAAGCTTTCTTT. The V call is TRBV2, the J call TRBJ1-1; the D is unclear. V was pared by 6 bases and J by 2 bases, with 13 bases between. The CDR3 consists of 14 residues. The V gene's germline CDR1 is SNHLY and CDR2 FYNNEI.

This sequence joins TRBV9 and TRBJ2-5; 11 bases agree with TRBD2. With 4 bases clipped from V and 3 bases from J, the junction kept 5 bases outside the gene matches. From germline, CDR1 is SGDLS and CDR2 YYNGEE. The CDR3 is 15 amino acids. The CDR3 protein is CASSPRLAGKETQYF. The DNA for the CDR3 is TGTGCCAGCAGCCCGCGACTAGCGGGGAAAGAGACCCAGTACTTC.

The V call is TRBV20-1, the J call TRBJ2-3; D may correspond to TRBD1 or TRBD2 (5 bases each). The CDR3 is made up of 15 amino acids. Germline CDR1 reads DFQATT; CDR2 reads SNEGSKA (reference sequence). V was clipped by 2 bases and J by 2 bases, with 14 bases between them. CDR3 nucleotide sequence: TGCAGTGCTAGACCGCCGGGGCGAACCACAGATACGCAGTATTTT. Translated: CSARPPGRTTDTQYF.

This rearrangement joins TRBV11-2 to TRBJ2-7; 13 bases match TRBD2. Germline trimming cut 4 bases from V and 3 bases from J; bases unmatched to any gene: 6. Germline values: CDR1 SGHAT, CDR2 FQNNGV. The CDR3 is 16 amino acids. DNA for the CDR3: TGTGCCAGCAGCTCCTCCCGGACTAGCGGGAGCTACGAGCAGTACTTC. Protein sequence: CASSSSRTSGSYEQYF.